Following are 20 T cell receptor beta chains from one sample sequenced in a study of blood T cell repertoires in COVID-19. Clones were read by immunoSEQ multiplex PCR, and TCRdb kept only the in-frame ones, dropping some. Of some 300,000 clones listed, 87% were seen once; the top ten hold 1%. Sequencing input: PBMCs or T cells enriched from blood (not recorded which). These receptors originate from a woman in her 30s who had recovered from COVID-19.

The gene calls are TRBV28 and TRBJ2-7, with TRBD1 identical over 8 bases. Losses at the gene ends were 4 bases for V and 3 bases for J; bases not matched to a gene: 17. The germline V gene has CDR1 MDHEN and CDR2 SYDVKM. The CDR3 consists of 18 residues. CDR3: CASSSPIPGQAGFYEQYF. CDR3 nucleotides: TGTGCCAGCAGTTCTCCGATCCCGGGACAGGCCGGATTCTACGAGCAGTACTTC.

The J gene is TRBJ1-2, the V gene TRBV6-2 or TRBV6-3, with D possibly matching TRBD1 (5 bases). Germline V CDR1 and CDR2: MNHEY, SVGEGT. Trimming removed 2 bases from V and 6 bases from J, with 10 bases in between. This CDR3 comprises 13 residues. CDR3 nucleotide sequence: TGTGCCAGCAGTTACGGTCAGGGAAATGGCTACACCTTC. Translating gives CASSYGQGNGYTF.

J is TRBJ2-2 and V is TRBV28, with 10 bases fitting TRBD2. The CDR3 covers 16 residues. V lost 6 bases and J lost 2; bases outside the gene matches: 6. Germline CDR1 reads MDHEN; CDR2 reads SYDVKM. The DNA of the CDR3 is TGTGCCAGCAGATTTTGGACTAGCGGTAACACCGGGGAGCTGTTTTTT. It codes for CASRFWTSGNTGELFF. Together with reference TRBV28 and TRBJ2-2, the CDR3 gives the full variable domain: DVKVTQSSRYLVKRTGEKVFLECVQDMDHENMFWYRQDPGLGLRLIYFSYDVKMKEKGDIPEGYSVSREKKERFSLILESASTNQTSMYLCASRFWTSGNTGELFFGEGSRLTVL.

CDR3 bases: TGTGCCGACCACCGGGACAGGGAGGTACTTCCTTATGGCTACACCTTC. This translates into CADHRDREVLPYGYTF. The rearrangement links TRBV6-4 to TRBJ1-2; 9 bases line up with TRBD1. Trimming took 11 bases from V and 5 from J; bases not matched to a gene: 18. CDR3 size: 16 residues. Germline V CDR1 and CDR2: MRHNA, SNTAGT.

The gene calls are TRBV5-1 and TRBJ2-2; TRBD1 is a possible D gene (6 bases). Germline V gene sequence: CDR1 SGHRS, CDR2 YFSETQ. This CDR3 has 12 amino acids. Between the trimmed V and J ends, which lost 5 bases and 6 bases, there was a span of 8 bases. This CDR3 reads CASRQGPGELFF. CDR3 DNA sequence: TGCGCCAGCAGACAGGGTCCCGGGGAGCTGTTTTTT.

The V gene is TRBV5-6, the J gene TRBJ2-6; 13 bases fit TRBD2. V gave up 10 bases and J gave up 0 bases; unmatched junction bases: 4. The CDR3 runs to 16 residues. Looked up from germline, CDR1 is SGHDT and CDR2 is YYEEEE. CDR3: CASGLAGSSGANVLTF. In DNA, the CDR3 is TGTGCCTCGGGACTAGCGGGGAGCTCTGGGGCCAACGTCCTGACTTTC.

The CDR3 protein is CASSLGLAGVENEQYF. Here the CDR3 DNA reads TGTGCCAGCAGCTTGGGGCTAGCGGGGGTTGAGAACGAGCAGTACTTC. The rearrangement links TRBV5-5 to TRBJ2-7, with TRBD2 identical over 10 bases. Germline values: CDR1 SGHKS, CDR2 YYEKEE (reference sequence). The J segment lost 5 bases and the V segment lost 0 bases, leaving 8 bases of the junction unmatched. The CDR3 sequence is 16 residues long.

The CDR3 loop is CATRLAGARTDTQYF. DNA of the CDR3: TGTGCCACCCGACTAGCGGGGGCCCGCACAGATACGCAGTATTTT. The genes are TRBV10-3 and TRBJ2-3; TRBD2 matches at 12 bases. The CDR3 length is 15 residues. The V segment lost 10 bases and the J segment 1 base; nucleotides outside the gene matches: 6. The germline V gene has CDR1 ENHRY and CDR2 SYGVKD.

The chain carries TRBV10-2 and TRBJ1-6; TRBD1 agrees at 9 bases. The CDR3 extends over 15 amino acids. Germline lookup yields CDR1 WSHSY and CDR2 SAAADI. Trimming removed 2 bases from V and 5 bases from J; junction bases left unmatched: 1. This CDR3 is CASSEGTGHNSPLHF. The DNA of the CDR3 is TGCGCCAGCAGTGAGGGGACAGGGCATAATTCACCCCTCCACTTT.

This chain links TRBV12-5 with TRBJ1-6, with TRBD1 matching over 11 bases. This CDR3 is 15 amino acids long. Unmatched junction bases numbered 7, after V lost 5 bases and J lost 10 bases. The germline V gene encodes CDR1 LGHNT and CDR2 FRNRAP. In nucleotides, the CDR3 is TGTGCTAGTGGTGCCGGGACAGGGGGTGGCTCACCCCTCCACTTT. Translating gives CASGAGTGGGSPLHF.

The chain carries TRBV27 and TRBJ1-1, with 9 positions matching TRBD1. V trimming: 8 bases; J trimming: 4 bases; junction bases outside the gene matches: 8. This CDR3 contains 14 residues. The germline gives CDR1 MNHEY, CDR2 SMNVEV (reference sequence). DNA for the CDR3: TGTGCCAGCGGGTCGGACAGGGGATCCACTGAAGCTTTCTTT. This codes for CASGSDRGSTEAFF.

The V and J genes are TRBV27 and TRBJ2-1; tentatively, D is TRBD1 (6 bases). V was pared by 9 bases and J by 7 bases, with 13 bases between. There are 12 residues in the CDR3. CDR1 and CDR2 from the germline V gene are MNHEY and SMNVEV (reference sequence). Written as DNA, the CDR3 is TGTGCCAGTCGACAGGTTGGGAATGAGCAGTTCTTC. The encoded protein is CASRQVGNEQFF.

This chain links TRBV27 with TRBJ1-4; D is possibly TRBD1 (6 bases). Germline V lookup: CDR1 MNHEY, CDR2 SMNVEV (reference sequence). V shed 7 bases and J shed 4 bases, with 13 bases lying between them. The CDR3 length is 14 residues. CDR3 in DNA: TGTGCCAGCACGACCCCAGGGGTTAATGAAAAACTGTTTTTT. Its translation is CASTTPGVNEKLFF. Complete variable domain (other parts from reference TRBV27 and TRBJ1-4): EAQVTQNPRYLITVTGKKLTVTCSQNMNHEYMSWYRQDPGLGLRQIYYSMNVEVTDKGDVPEGYKVSRKEKRNFPLILESPSPNQTSLYFCASTTPGVNEKLFFGSGTQLSVL.

This clone has a single count. This chain uses TRBV30 with TRBJ2-1, with D hard to call. Germline V CDR1 and CDR2: GTSNPN, SVGIG (reference sequence). The CDR3 length is 16 residues. Trimming left V 0 bases short and J 5 bases short, with 17 bases between. CDR3 coding DNA: TGTGCCTGGAGTGTACCATTGAAAGGCGGTCACAATGAGCAGTTCTTC. It specifies CAWSVPLKGGHNEQFF.

The chain combines TRBV24-1 with TRBJ1-5; D is undetermined. The CDR3 is 17 amino acids. CDR1 and CDR2 (germline): KGHDR, SFDVKD. The V and J ends lost 3 bases and 2 bases respectively, with 16 bases between them. The CDR3 here is CATSDPDEGWGNQPQHF. CDR3 nucleotide sequence: TGTGCCACCAGTGATCCGGACGAGGGATGGGGCAATCAGCCCCAGCATTTT.

This clone was detected only once. J is TRBJ1-6 and V is TRBV7-9; TRBD1 is a possible D gene (6 bases). The CDR3 has 17 amino acids. Trimming removed 6 bases from V and 8 bases from J, with 23 bases in between. Looked up from germline, CDR1 is SEHNR and CDR2 is FQNEAQ (reference sequence). The CDR3 bases are TGTGCCAGCAGAAACTTCACAGGGAGACTTCGTGATTCACCCCTCCACTTT. It specifies CASRNFTGRLRDSPLHF.

V and J are TRBV11-2 and TRBJ2-3, with a tentative D call TRBD2 (6 bases). This CDR3 is built from 15 residues. Germline CDR1 and CDR2: SGHAT and FQNNGV. The V end was cut by 4 bases, the J end by 4 bases, with 15 bases between. The CDR3 sequence is CASSSAGGGADTQYF. The DNA of the CDR3 is TGTGCCAGCAGCTCAGCGGGTGGGGGTGCAGATACGCAGTATTTT.

The chain is built from TRBV28 and TRBJ2-7; 10 bases match TRBD1. The germline gives CDR1 MDHEN, CDR2 SYDVKM. Trimming at V came to 4 bases and at J to 12 bases, leaving 6 bases not matched to a gene. The CDR3 runs 12 residues. The CDR3 sequence is CASSSARDRGYF. In DNA form, the CDR3 reads TGTGCCAGCAGTTCGGCCCGGGACAGGGGGTACTTC.

The chain links TRBV5-1 to TRBJ1-1; possibly TRBD1 for D (6 bases). Deletions cut 3 bases from V and 0 bases from J, with 9 bases between. The CDR3 is made up of 14 amino acids. The germline CDR1 and CDR2 sequences are SGHRS and YFSETQ. CDR3 bases: TGCGCCAGCAGCTCCGGGACACTGAACACTGAAGCTTTCTTT. Protein: CASSSGTLNTEAFF.

DNA for the CDR3: TGTGCCAGCAGCTTTCCACTGGTTTCCGCTGAGCAGTTCTTC. It yields the protein CASSFPLVSAEQFF. The chain recombines TRBV5-4 with TRBJ2-1; D remains ambiguous. The CDR3 covers 14 residues. Trimming shortened V by 2 bases and J by 9 bases, and 15 bases separated the two germline ends. Germline V gene sequence: CDR1 SGHNT, CDR2 YYREEE (reference sequence). Full variable domain (missing parts from reference TRBV5-4 and TRBJ2-1): ETGVTQSPTHLIKTRGQQVTLRCSSQSGHNTVSWYQQALGQGPQFIFQYYREEENGRGNFPPRFSGLQFPNYSSELNVNALELDDSALYLCASSFPLVSAEQFFGPGTRLTVL.